Detailed here is one T cell receptor beta chain. The sample is drawn from a study of early T cells in non-severe SARS-CoV-2 infection. TCRdb redid the calling of the 5' RACE reads with MiXCR, one entry per CDR3 protein. Of more than 85,000 distinct CDR3 sequences listed, around 16% are singletons. The sequence was obtained from an adult who was a healthcare worker with PCR-confirmed SARS-CoV-2 infection or an uninfected control (not recorded which). This specimen was whole blood, taken at baseline.

The CDR3 region has the DNA TGCAGCGTTGAAGGACAGGGTCATAGAACAGATACGCAGTATTTT. Its protein product is CSVEGQGHRTDTQYF. The chain recombines TRBV29-1 with TRBJ2-3; TRBD1 aligns across 7 bases. CDR1 and CDR2 (germline): SQVTM, ANQGSEA. The CDR3 extends over 15 amino acids. V lost 1 base to trimming and J lost 3 bases; unmatched junction nucleotides: 7.